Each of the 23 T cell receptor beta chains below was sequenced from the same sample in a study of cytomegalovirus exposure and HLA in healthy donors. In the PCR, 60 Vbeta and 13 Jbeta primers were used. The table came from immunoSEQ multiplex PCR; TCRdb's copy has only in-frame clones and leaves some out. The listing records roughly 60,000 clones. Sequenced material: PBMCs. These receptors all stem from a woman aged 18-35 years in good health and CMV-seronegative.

DNA of the CDR3: TGTGCCAGCAGGGGGACAGGGGTGGACGAGCAGTACTTC. Protein: CASRGTGVDEQYF. V gene TRBV2 combines with J gene TRBJ2-7, with TRBD1 matching over 10 bases. The CDR3 spans 13 residues. V dropped 6 bases and J dropped 5; count of bases not matched to a gene: 4. Germline lookup yields CDR1 SNHLY and CDR2 FYNNEI.

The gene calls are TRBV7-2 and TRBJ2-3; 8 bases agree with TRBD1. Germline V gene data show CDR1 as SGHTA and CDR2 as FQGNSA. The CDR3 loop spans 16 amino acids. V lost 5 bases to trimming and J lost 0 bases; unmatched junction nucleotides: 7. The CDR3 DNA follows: TGTGCCAGCAGCATACGGACAGGGCTTAGCACAGATACGCAGTATTTT. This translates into CASSIRTGLSTDTQYF.

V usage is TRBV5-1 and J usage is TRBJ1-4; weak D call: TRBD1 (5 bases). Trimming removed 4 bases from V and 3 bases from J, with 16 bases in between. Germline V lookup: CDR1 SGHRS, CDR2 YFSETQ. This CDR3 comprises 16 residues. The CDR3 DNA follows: TGCGCCAGCAGCACCAGGGCTATATCAGCTAATGAAAAACTGTTTTTT. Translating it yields CASSTRAISANEKLFF. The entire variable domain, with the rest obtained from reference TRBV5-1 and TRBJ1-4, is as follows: KAGVTQTPRYLIKTRGQQVTLSCSPISGHRSVSWYQQTPGQGLQFLFEYFSETQRNKGNFPGRFSGRQFSNSRSEMNVSTLELGDSALYLCASSTRAISANEKLFFGSGTQLSVL.

The CDR3 DNA follows: TGCAGCGTTTTCAGGACAGGGGGCATGGTCGGAGAGACCCAGTACTTC. This codes for CSVFRTGGMVGETQYF. The chain employs TRBV29-1 and TRBJ2-5, with 11 positions matching TRBD1. The V segment lost 5 bases and the J segment 4 bases; nucleotides outside the gene matches: 12. From germline, CDR1 is SQVTM and CDR2 ANQGSEA. The CDR3 extends over 16 amino acids.

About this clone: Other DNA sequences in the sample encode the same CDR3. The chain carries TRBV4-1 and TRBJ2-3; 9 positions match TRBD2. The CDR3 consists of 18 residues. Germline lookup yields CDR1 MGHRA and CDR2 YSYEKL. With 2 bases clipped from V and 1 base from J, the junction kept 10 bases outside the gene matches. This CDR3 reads CASSQSGRAGGRTDTQYF. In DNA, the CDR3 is TGCGCCAGCAGCCAATCGGGTCGAGCGGGAGGCCGCACAGATACGCAGTATTTT.

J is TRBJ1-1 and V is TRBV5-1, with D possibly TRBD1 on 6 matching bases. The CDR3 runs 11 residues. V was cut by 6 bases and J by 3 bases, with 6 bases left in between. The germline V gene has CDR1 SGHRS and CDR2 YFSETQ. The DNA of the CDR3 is TGCGCCAGCACAGGGGACACTGAAGCTTTCTTT. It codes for CASTGDTEAFF.

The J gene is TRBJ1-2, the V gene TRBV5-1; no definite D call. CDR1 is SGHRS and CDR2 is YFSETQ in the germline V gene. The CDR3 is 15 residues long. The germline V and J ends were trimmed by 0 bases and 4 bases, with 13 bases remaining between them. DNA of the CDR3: TGCGCCAGCAGCTTGGGGCCGTCACAGTTCTATGGCTACACCTTC. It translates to CASSLGPSQFYGYTF.

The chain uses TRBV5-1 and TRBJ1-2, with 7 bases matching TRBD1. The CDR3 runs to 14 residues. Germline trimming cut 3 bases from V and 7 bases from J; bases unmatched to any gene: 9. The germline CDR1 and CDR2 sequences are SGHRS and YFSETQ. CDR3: CASSWTGGGGGYTF. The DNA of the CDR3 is TGCGCCAGCAGCTGGACCGGAGGGGGCGGTGGCTACACCTTC.

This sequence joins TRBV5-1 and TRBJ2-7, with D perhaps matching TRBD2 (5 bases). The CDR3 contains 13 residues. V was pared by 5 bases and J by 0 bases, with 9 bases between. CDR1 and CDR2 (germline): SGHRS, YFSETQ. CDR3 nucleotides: TGCGCCAGCAGACTAGAGGCCTCCTACGAGCAGTACTTC. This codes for CASRLEASYEQYF.

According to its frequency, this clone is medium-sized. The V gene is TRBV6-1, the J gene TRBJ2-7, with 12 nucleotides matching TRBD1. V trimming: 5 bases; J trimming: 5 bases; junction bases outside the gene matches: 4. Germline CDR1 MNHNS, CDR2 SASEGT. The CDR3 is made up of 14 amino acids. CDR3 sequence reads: CASSPGQGADEQYF. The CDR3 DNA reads TGTGCCAGCAGTCCGGGACAGGGGGCAGACGAGCAGTACTTC.

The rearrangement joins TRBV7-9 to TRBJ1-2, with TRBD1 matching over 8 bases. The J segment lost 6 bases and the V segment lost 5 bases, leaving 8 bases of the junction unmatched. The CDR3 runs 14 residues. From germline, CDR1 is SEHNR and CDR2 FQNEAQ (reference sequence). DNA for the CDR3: TGTGCCAGCAGCCCAATGGACAGGGTAGATGGCTACACCTTC. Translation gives CASSPMDRVDGYTF.

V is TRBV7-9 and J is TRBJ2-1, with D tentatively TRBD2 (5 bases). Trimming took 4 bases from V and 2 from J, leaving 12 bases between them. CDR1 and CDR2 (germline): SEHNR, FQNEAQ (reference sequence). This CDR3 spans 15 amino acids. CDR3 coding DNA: TGTGCCAGCAGCTCGACCGGGAACCCCTACAATGAGCAGTTCTTC. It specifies CASSSTGNPYNEQFF.

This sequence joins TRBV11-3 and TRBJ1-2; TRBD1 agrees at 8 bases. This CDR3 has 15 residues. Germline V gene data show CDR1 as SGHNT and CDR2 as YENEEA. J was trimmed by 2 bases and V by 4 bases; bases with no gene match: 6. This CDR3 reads CASSSRTGNNYGYTF. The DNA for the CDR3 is TGTGCCAGCAGCTCTCGGACAGGGAACAACTATGGCTACACCTTC.

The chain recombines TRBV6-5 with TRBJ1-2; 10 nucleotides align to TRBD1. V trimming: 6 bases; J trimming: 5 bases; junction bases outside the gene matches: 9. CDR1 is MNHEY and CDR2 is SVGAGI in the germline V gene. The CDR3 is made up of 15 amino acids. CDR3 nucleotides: TGTGCCAGCAGAACCCCGGGACAGGGGAGTTATGGCTACACCTTC. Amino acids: CASRTPGQGSYGYTF.

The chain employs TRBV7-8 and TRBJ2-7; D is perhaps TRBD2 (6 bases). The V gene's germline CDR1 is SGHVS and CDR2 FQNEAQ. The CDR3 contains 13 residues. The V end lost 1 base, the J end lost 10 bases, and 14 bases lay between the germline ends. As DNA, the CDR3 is TGTGCCAGCAGCTTAGGCGGGGTGGGTTTCCAGTACTTC. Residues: CASSLGGVGFQYF.

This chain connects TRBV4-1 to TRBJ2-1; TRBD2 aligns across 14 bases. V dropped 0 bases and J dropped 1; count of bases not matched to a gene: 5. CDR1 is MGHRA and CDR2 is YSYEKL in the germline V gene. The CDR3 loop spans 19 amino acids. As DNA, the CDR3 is TGCGCCAGCAGCCAAGAGTGGGGACTAGCGGGAGTTTCCTACAATGAGCAGTTCTTC. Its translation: CASSQEWGLAGVSYNEQFF.

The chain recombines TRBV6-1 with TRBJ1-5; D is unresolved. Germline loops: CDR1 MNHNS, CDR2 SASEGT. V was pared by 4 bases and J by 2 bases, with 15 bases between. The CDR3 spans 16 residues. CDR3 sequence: CASSAHRGRGNQPQHF. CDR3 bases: TGTGCCAGCAGTGCCCACCGCGGTCGTGGCAATCAGCCCCAGCATTTT.

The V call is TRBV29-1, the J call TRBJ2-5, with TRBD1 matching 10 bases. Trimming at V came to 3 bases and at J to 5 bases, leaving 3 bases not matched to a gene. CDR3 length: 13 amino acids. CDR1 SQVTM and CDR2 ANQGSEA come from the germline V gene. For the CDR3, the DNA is TGCAGCGTTGACGGGACAGGGGAGGAGACCCAGTACTTC. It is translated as CSVDGTGEETQYF.

DNA of the CDR3: TGTGCCAGCAGAGATCCCGGGACAGGGGCCGACGAGCAGTACTTC. This encodes CASRDPGTGADEQYF. V is TRBV28 and J is TRBJ2-7; 10 bases are a match to TRBD1. The J segment lost 5 bases and the V segment lost 6 bases, leaving 10 bases of the junction unmatched. In germline, CDR1 is MDHEN, CDR2 SYDVKM. CDR3 length: 15 amino acids.

The CDR3, as DNA: TGTGCCAGCAGAAGGGACAGGGGGAACTACGAGCAGTACTTC. It translates to CASRRDRGNYEQYF. This chain connects TRBV2 to TRBJ2-7; 11 nucleotides agree with TRBD1. The CDR3 totals 14 residues. Per the germline V gene, CDR1 is SNHLY and CDR2 is FYNNEI. V lost 6 bases and J lost 3; bases outside the gene matches: 4. The full variable domain, with the rest looked up from reference TRBV2 and TRBJ2-7, is EPEVTQTPSHQVTQMGQEVILRCVPISNHLYFYWYRQILGQKVEFLVSFYNNEISEKSEIFDDQFSVERPDGSNFTLKIRSTKLEDSAMYFCASRRDRGNYEQYFGPGTRLTVT.

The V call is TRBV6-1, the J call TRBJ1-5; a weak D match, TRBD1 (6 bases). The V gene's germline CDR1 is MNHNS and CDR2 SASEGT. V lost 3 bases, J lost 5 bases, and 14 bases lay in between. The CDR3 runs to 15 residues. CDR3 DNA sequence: TGTGCCAGCAGTGATTGGGGCAGGGGTGATCAGCCCCAGCATTTT. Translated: CASSDWGRGDQPQHF.

In DNA form, the CDR3 reads TGTGCCAGCAGCGGCATGGACCAGGGGCTTACTGAAGCTTTCTTT. Protein product: CASSGMDQGLTEAFF. V gene TRBV5-6 combines with J gene TRBJ1-1, with a tentative D call TRBD1 (6 bases). This CDR3 is 15 amino acids long. Trimming removed 4 bases at V and 5 bases at J, with 18 bases between. Germline loops: CDR1 SGHDT, CDR2 YYEEEE.

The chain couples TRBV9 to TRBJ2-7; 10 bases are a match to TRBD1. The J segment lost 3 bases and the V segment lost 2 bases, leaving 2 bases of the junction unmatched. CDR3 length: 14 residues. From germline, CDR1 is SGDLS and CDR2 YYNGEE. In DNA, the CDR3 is TGTGCCAGCAGCGTCGGGACAGGGGTCTACGAGCAGTACTTC. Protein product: CASSVGTGVYEQYF.